A selection of T cell receptor beta chains follows, all from one sample in a study of blood T cell repertoires in COVID-19. The assay was immunoSEQ multiplex PCR, and TCRdb's table has in-frame clones only and misses some. Of tens of thousands of clones detected, 86% appear once; the ten largest clones hold around 15%. The sample was peripheral blood. The source is a man between 65 and 79 years old with acute or convalescent COVID-19. CDR3s include the opening cysteine and the closing phenylalanine or tryptophan. D genes are given only for firm matches. A row's size may be missing; if present it is once, few, many or a size class.

abundance	j_gene	d_gene	v_gene	len	CDR3nt	CDR3aa
once	TRBJ1-1	TRBD1	TRBV7-9	13	TGTGCCAGGTCGGACAGGGCGAACACTGAAGCTTTCTTT	CARSDRANTEAFF
.	TRBJ1-2	TRBD1	TRBV29-1	13	TGCAGCGTTGAAGCGACAGGGGCCCATGGCTACACCTTC	CSVEATGAHGYTF
.	TRBJ2-6	.	TRBV4-2	17	TGTGCCAGCAGCCAATACGCAGGGATTTCGGGGGCCAACGTCCTGACTTTC	CASSQYAGISGANVLTF
.	TRBJ2-5	TRBD2	TRBV7-6	16	TGTGCCAGCAGCTTAAGTGGAGCGGGGGGCCGGGAGACCCAGTACTTC	CASSLSGAGGRETQYF
.	TRBJ1-6	.	TRBV9	13	TGTGCCAGCAGCGTCGGCTATAATTCACCCCTCCACTTT	CASSVGYNSPLHF
.	TRBJ2-1	TRBD1	TRBV19	16	TGTGCCAGTAGTCGGTATGGGACAGTAACCTACAATGAGCAGTTCTTC	CASSRYGTVTYNEQFF
.	TRBJ1-2	.	TRBV7-9	12	TGTGCCAGCAGCTTAGAGGGGCACGGCTACACCTTC	CASSLEGHGYTF
.	TRBJ2-2	.	TRBV18	15	TGTGCCAGCTCACAGGGGAACGCGAACACCGGGGAGCTGTTTTTT	CASSQGNANTGELFF
many	TRBJ2-5	.	TRBV6-5	15	TGTGCCAGCAGTTACTACGGGGACAAGCAAGAGACCCAGTACTTC	CASSYYGDKQETQYF
few	TRBJ1-1	TRBD1	TRBV10-3	15	TGTGCCATCAGTGAATCCGGGACAGCGAACACTGAAGCTTTCTTT	CAISESGTANTEAFF
.	TRBJ2-5	.	TRBV7-9	15	TGTGCCAGCAGCTTGACGGGAGAGAGGAGAGAGACCCAGTACTTC	CASSLTGERRETQYF
.	TRBJ1-1	.	TRBV11-3	12	TGTGCCAGCAGCACCCGGTCTTCTGAAGCTTTCTTT	CASSTRSSEAFF
.	TRBJ2-1	TRBD2	TRBV28	14	TGTGCCAGCAGTATAGCGGGGGCCTACAATGAGCAGTTCTTC	CASSIAGAYNEQFF
.	TRBJ1-1	TRBD1	TRBV10-3	14	TGTGCCATCAGGGACAGGAATCAGAACACTGAAGCTTTCTTT	CAIRDRNQNTEAFF
.	TRBJ1-2	TRBD1	TRBV7-9	14	TGTGCCAGCAGCTACAGGGGGCTGTTGGATGGCTACACCTTC	CASSYRGLLDGYTF
.	TRBJ1-2	.	TRBV7-9	11	TGTGCCAGCAGCTATACGGAGGGCTACACCTTC	CASSYTEGYTF
.	TRBJ1-3	.	TRBV9	17	TGTGCCAGCAGCGTAAGGGGGGGTCTCGGCTCTGGAAACACCATATATTTT	CASSVRGGLGSGNTIYF
once	TRBJ1-6	TRBD1	TRBV6-6	17	TGTGCCAGCAGTCGATCCGGGACAGCGATTTATAATTCACCCCTCCACTTT	CASSRSGTAIYNSPLHF
.	TRBJ1-4	TRBD1	TRBV9	15	TGTGCCAGCAGCGTAGCTGGGACAGCTAATGAAAAACTGTTTTTT	CASSVAGTANEKLFF
.	TRBJ2-7	TRBD2	TRBV29-1	13	TGCAGCGTTGACGCGGGGGGTGGGCAGGGGCAGTACTTC	CSVDAGGGQGQYF
.	TRBJ2-7	TRBD1	TRBV7-2	15	TGTGCCAGCAGCTTCTCCGGGACAGGGGGGTACGAGCAGTACTTC	CASSFSGTGGYEQYF
.	TRBJ1-2	TRBD1	TRBV27	13	TGTGCCAGCAGTCCGGGACAGATCTATGGCTACACCTTC	CASSPGQIYGYTF
.	TRBJ1-3	.	TRBV6-2/TRBV6-3	16	TGTGCCAGCAGTTACGCCGGGGGGAGCTCTGGAAACACCATATATTTT	CASSYAGGSSGNTIYF
.	TRBJ2-7	.	TRBV18	16	TGTGCCAGCTCATCAAAAAGCGGGCACAGCTCCTACGAGCAGTACTTC	CASSSKSGHSSYEQYF
.	TRBJ1-1	.	TRBV4-3	16	TGCGCCAGCAGCCACGTGACAGGAGAGGATGACACTGAAGCTTTCTTT	CASSHVTGEDDTEAFF
.	TRBJ1-1	.	TRBV7-2	15	TGTGCCAGCAGCTTAGAAGCTGTAGCGTCGGCGGAGGCTTTCTTT	CASSLEAVASAEAFF
.	TRBJ1-4	TRBD1	TRBV5-4	14	TGTGCCAGCAGCTGGGACAGGGCTGGGGAAAAACTGTTTTTT	CASSWDRAGEKLFF
few	TRBJ1-2	TRBD1	TRBV15	16	TGTGCCACCAGCAGAGATCTCCCCGGACAGGGCTATGGCTACACCTTC	CATSRDLPGQGYGYTF
.	TRBJ1-1	.	TRBV16	13	TGTGCCAGCAGCCAAATATCACAGGGAGAAGCTTTCTTT	CASSQISQGEAFF
few	TRBJ2-6	TRBD1	TRBV4-1	16	TGCGCCAGCAGCGCGACAGGGGGCTATGGGGCCAACGTCCTGACTTTC	CASSATGGYGANVLTF
.	TRBJ2-7	TRBD2	TRBV28	17	TGTGCCAGCAGGAAGAGACGCCTAGCGGAGAGCTCCTACGAGCAGTACTTC	CASRKRRLAESSYEQYF